Each of the 23 T cell receptor beta chains below was sequenced from the same sample in a study of shared T cell receptors in the human thymus. TCRdb's copy holds only in-frame clones and misses some; the assay was immunoSEQ multiplex PCR. The table records 700,000 or so clones, approximately 85% of them present only once. The data also belong to a second study, concerning human thymus T cells.

Sequences were obtained from thymocytes. The receptor set was obtained from a girl under three years old with a congenital heart defect.

This CDR3 is CASSFDPSGGAREQYF. For the CDR3, the DNA is TGTGCCAGCAGTTTCGACCCTAGCGGGGGGGCGAGGGAGCAGTACTTC. The rearrangement uses TRBV6-6 and TRBJ2-7, with 12 bases that match TRBD2. V shed 4 bases, J shed 7 bases, and the junction held 11 bases outside the gene matches. The CDR3 runs 16 residues. CDR1 is MNHNY, CDR2 SVGAGI, per germline (reference sequence).

The chain recombines TRBV14 with TRBJ2-3; TRBD1 matches at 9 bases. The CDR3 is 18 amino acids. The ends lost 0 bases at V and 2 bases at J; junction bases unmatched: 9. CDR1 SGHDN and CDR2 FVKESK come from the germline V gene. CDR3 protein: CASSQEPGTGPNTDTQYF. The DNA of the CDR3 is TGTGCCAGCAGCCAAGAGCCCGGGACAGGGCCTAACACAGATACGCAGTATTTT. Filled out from reference TRBV14 and TRBJ2-3, the complete variable domain reads EAGVTQFPSHSVIEKGQTVTLRCDPISGHDNLYWYRRVMGKEIKFLLHFVKESKQDESGMPNNRFLAERTGGTYSTLKVQPAELEDSGVYFCASSQEPGTGPNTDTQYFGPGTRLTVL.

V gene TRBV4-1 combines with J gene TRBJ2-7, with TRBD2 identical over 8 bases. The CDR3 runs to 16 residues. Germline V gene data show CDR1 as MGHRA and CDR2 as YSYEKL. The junction had 12 bases not matched to a gene; V was cut back by 4 bases and J by 4 bases. CDR3 nucleotides: TGCGCCAGCAGCCTCGAACTATTAGCGGGGCGGTACGAGCAGTACTTC. Translated, it gives CASSLELLAGRYEQYF.

For this clone: Other DNA sequences of this sample code for an identical CDR3. V is TRBV4-3 and J is TRBJ1-1; D unresolved. The germline V gene has CDR1 LGHNA and CDR2 YSLEER. The CDR3 spans 14 residues. The V end was cut by 0 bases, the J end by 2 bases, with 7 bases between. The CDR3 here is CASSQETGNTEAFF. DNA for the CDR3: TGCGCCAGCAGCCAAGAGACGGGAAACACTGAAGCTTTCTTT.

CDR3 in amino acids: CASSGLQRYNSPLHF. In DNA form, the CDR3 reads TGTGCCAGCAGTGGACTACAGCGCTATAATTCACCCCTCCACTTT. V gene TRBV28 combines with J gene TRBJ1-6; D gene unclear. CDR3 length equals 15 residues. With 5 bases removed from V and 3 bases from J, the gap between germline ends came to 11 bases. Per germline, CDR1 MDHEN and CDR2 SYDVKM.

The chain has TRBV18 and TRBJ1-1; D unresolved. This CDR3 spans 16 amino acids. CDR1 is KGHSH, CDR2 LQKENI, per germline. V shed 6 bases and J shed 5 bases, with 22 bases lying between them. The DNA for the CDR3 is TGTGCCAGCTCCGGGGTCCTCCCCGAGTTGCGGACTGAAGCTTTCTTT. Translation: CASSGVLPELRTEAFF. Using reference TRBV18 and TRBJ1-1 for the parts outside the CDR3, the full variable domain is NAGVMQNPRHLVRRRGQEARLRCSPMKGHSHVYWYRQLPEEGLKFMVYLQKENIIDESGMPKERFSAEFPKEGPSILRIQQVVRGDSAAYFCASSGVLPELRTEAFFGQGTRLTVV.

The CDR3 is CASAWGGQPQHF. In nucleotides, the CDR3 is TGTGCTAGTGCTTGGGGAGGGCAGCCCCAGCATTTT. The chain couples TRBV12-5 to TRBJ1-5; D unresolved. V was clipped by 7 bases and J by 7 bases, with 11 bases between them. From germline, CDR1 is LGHNT and CDR2 FRNRAP. The CDR3 runs 12 residues. Drawing the rest from reference TRBV12-5 and TRBJ1-5, the complete variable domain is DARVTQTPRHKVTEMGQEVTMRCQPILGHNTVFWYRQTMMQGLELLAYFRNRAPLDDSGMPKDRFSAEMPDATLATLKIQPSEPRDSAVYFCASAWGGQPQHFGDGTRLSIL.

The V gene is TRBV6-1, the J gene TRBJ2-4; D unclear. Trimming pared 5 bases from V and 0 bases from J, leaving 11 bases between. Germline V gives CDR1 MNHNS, CDR2 SASEGT. The CDR3 length is 15 residues. DNA of the CDR3: TGTGCCAGCAGTAGGAGTATCATAGCCAAAAACATTCAGTACTTC. This translates into CASSRSIIAKNIQYF.

The V gene is TRBV11-2, the J gene TRBJ1-1; 12 bases map to TRBD1. This CDR3 comprises 13 residues. With 6 bases clipped from V and 10 bases from J, the junction kept 6 bases outside the gene matches. CDR1 is SGHAT, CDR2 FQNNGV, per germline. CDR3 coding DNA: TGTGCCAGCAGTTATACGGGACAGGGGGCAGCTTTCTTT. Translated: CASSYTGQGAAFF.

The V and J genes are TRBV5-4 and TRBJ1-2; D might be TRBD1 (6 bases). Germline loops: CDR1 SGHNT, CDR2 YYREEE (reference sequence). CDR3 length: 13 residues. V was cut by 3 bases and J by 1 base, with 7 bases left in between. DNA of the CDR3: TGTGCCAGCAGCTCACAGGGTAACTATGGCTACACCTTC. As protein: CASSSQGNYGYTF.

V and J are TRBV7-2 and TRBJ1-6, with a weak D call TRBD1 (5 bases). The V end lost 2 bases, the J end lost 5 bases, and 13 bases lay between the germline ends. Germline V gene lookup returns CDR1 SGHTA and CDR2 FQGNSA. The CDR3 has 16 amino acids. The CDR3 bases are TGTGCCAGCAGCTTACAGTTAGGACACAATAATTCACCCCTCCACTTT. It translates to CASSLQLGHNNSPLHF.

The table lists this clone with a few counts. The V and J genes are TRBV10-3 and TRBJ2-5, with D possibly being TRBD1 (5 bases). The CDR3 extends over 18 amino acids. CDR1 and CDR2 from the germline V gene are ENHRY and SYGVKD. Trimming pared 4 bases from V and 1 base from J, leaving 22 bases between. The CDR3 region has the DNA TGTGCCATCAGTGCTAAGACAGCTCGGTCGATGTCCCAAGAGACCCAGTACTTC. Its protein product is CAISAKTARSMSQETQYF.

This clone was detected only a few times. V usage is TRBV9 and J usage is TRBJ2-7, with 7 bases that match TRBD2. Germline V gene sequence: CDR1 SGDLS, CDR2 YYNGEE. Trimming at V came to 3 bases and at J to 8 bases, leaving 11 bases not matched to a gene. This CDR3 region has 14 residues. The CDR3 bases are TGTGCCAGCAGCGCCGGGACTATTCCTACGAAGCAGTACTTC. This encodes CASSAGTIPTKQYF.

DNA for the CDR3: TGTGCCAGCAGCCAGACAGGGAACTATGGCTACACCTTC. Its translation: CASSQTGNYGYTF. The V gene is TRBV9, the J gene TRBJ1-2; TRBD1 agrees at 7 bases. Germline CDR1 reads SGDLS; CDR2 reads YYNGEE. The CDR3 runs 13 residues. V shed 4 bases, J shed 2 bases, and the junction held 2 bases outside the gene matches.

This rearrangement joins TRBV29-1 to TRBJ1-5; the match to TRBD1 covers 9 bases. V gave up 6 bases and J gave up 4 bases; unmatched junction bases: 4. The CDR3 is 13 amino acids. Germline CDR1 is SQVTM and CDR2 is ANQGSEA. In DNA form, the CDR3 reads TGCAGCGTATTGGACAGGGGTAATCAGCCCCAGCATTTT. It translates to CSVLDRGNQPQHF.

The rearrangement uses TRBV7-7 and TRBJ1-1; D not resolved. V lost 0 bases and J 1 base, leaving 3 bases between the germline ends. CDR3 size: 13 residues. Germline V gives CDR1 SSHAT, CDR2 FNYEAQ (reference sequence). DNA of the CDR3: TGTGCCAGCAGCTTAGCGCGGAACACTGAAGCTTTCTTT. Amino acid sequence: CASSLARNTEAFF. The full variable domain, with the rest looked up from reference TRBV7-7 and TRBJ1-1, is GAGVSQSPRYKVTKRGQDVTLRCDPISSHATLYWYQQALGQGPEFLTYFNYEAQPDKSGLPSDRFSAERPEGSISTLTIQRTEQRDSAMYRCASSLARNTEAFFGQGTRLTVV.

The V call is TRBV2, the J call TRBJ2-1; 8 bases are shared with TRBD2. There are 16 residues in the CDR3. Germline V gene data show CDR1 as SNHLY and CDR2 as FYNNEI. With 6 bases clipped from V and 9 bases from J, the junction kept 16 bases outside the gene matches. The CDR3 protein is CASSSPLGTRDCEQFF. The DNA of the CDR3 is TGTGCCAGCAGCTCCCCTTTAGGGACTAGGGACTGTGAGCAGTTCTTC.

This rearrangement joins TRBV4-2 to TRBJ2-7; 9 bases align to TRBD2. CDR1 LGHNA and CDR2 YNFKEQ come from the germline V gene. The CDR3 totals 17 residues. V gave up 0 bases and J gave up 11 bases; unmatched junction bases: 17. CDR3: CASSQDSRLGGGVAEYF. CDR3 bases: TGTGCCAGCAGCCAAGATAGTCGGTTGGGCGGGGGGGTTGCTGAGTACTTC.

The chain is built from TRBV29-1 and TRBJ2-5, with D possibly TRBD1 on 5 matching bases. Germline V gene sequence: CDR1 SQVTM, CDR2 ANQGSEA. This CDR3 comprises 15 residues. V lost 7 bases and J 4 bases, leaving 22 bases between the germline ends. The CDR3 sequence: CSESRVHGSSETQYF. CDR3 in DNA: TGCAGCGAAAGCAGGGTTCATGGTTCTTCAGAGACCCAGTACTTC.

The V and J genes are TRBV5-5 and TRBJ1-6; 9 bases map to TRBD1. This CDR3 has 13 residues. J gave up 11 bases and V 9 bases, and 9 bases lay outside the gene matches. Germline V gives CDR1 SGHKS, CDR2 YYEKEE (reference sequence). DNA for the CDR3: TGTGCCACCAGGGGGACAGGGAGGACACCCCTCCACTTT. The encoded protein is CATRGTGRTPLHF.

The chain is built from TRBV5-1 and TRBJ2-2, with D possibly being TRBD2 (5 bases). The CDR3 extends over 15 amino acids. Germline V gene data show CDR1 as SGHRS and CDR2 as YFSETQ. V lost 6 bases and J lost 5, with 17 bases in between. The DNA of the CDR3 is TGCGCCAGCATCCCTCAGGCAGACTATACCGGGGAGCTGTTTTTT. Encoded protein: CASIPQADYTGELFF.

The genes are TRBV28 and TRBJ1-2; maybe TRBD1 (6 bases). Germline V gives CDR1 MDHEN, CDR2 SYDVKM. This CDR3 has 14 amino acids. Trimming cost V 6 bases and J 4 bases, with 15 bases left between them. CDR3 nucleotide sequence: TGTGCCAGCAGCCCCCACAGGGACGGCTATGGCTACACCTTC. Amino acids: CASSPHRDGYGYTF.

As DNA, the CDR3 is TGTGCCAGCAGCGCCACGGGACAGGGAATTCAGTGCACCGGGGAGCTGTTTTTT. Translating it yields CASSATGQGIQCTGELFF. J is TRBJ2-2 and V is TRBV14; TRBD1 aligns across 9 bases. This CDR3 has 18 residues. The ends lost 5 bases at V and 4 bases at J; junction bases unmatched: 14. CDR1 SGHDN and CDR2 FVKESK come from the germline V gene. Full variable domain (rest looked up from reference TRBV14 and TRBJ2-2): EAGVTQFPSHSVIEKGQTVTLRCDPISGHDNLYWYRRVMGKEIKFLLHFVKESKQDESGMPNNRFLAERTGGTYSTLKVQPAELEDSGVYFCASSATGQGIQCTGELFFGEGSRLTVL.